These 14 T cell receptor beta chains were all obtained from the same sample, sequenced in a study of cytomegalovirus exposure and HLA in healthy donors. With 60 Vbeta and 13 Jbeta primers, the PCR was carried out. Sequencing used immunoSEQ multiplex PCR; TCRdb keeps in-frame clones, though not all of them. The sample holds around 200,000 clones; around 88% are singletons and the top ten take less than 0.35%. The sequenced sample consisted of PBMCs. The receptors stem from a young woman in good health and CMV-seronegative.

The rearrangement joins TRBV2 to TRBJ2-1; TRBD2 matches 8 bases. Germline V gene sequence: CDR1 SNHLY, CDR2 FYNNEI. This CDR3 region has 14 residues. V lost 4 bases, J lost 9 bases, and 8 bases stayed unmatched. CDR3 sequence reads: CASSVWREEAEQFF. The CDR3 coding sequence is TGTGCCAGCAGTGTCTGGCGGGAGGAGGCTGAGCAGTTCTTC.

The rearrangement joins TRBV6-1 to TRBJ1-6; the D is unclear. The V end lost 5 bases, the J end lost 7 bases, and 12 bases lay between the germline ends. Germline CDR1 and CDR2: MNHNS and SASEGT. This CDR3 has 14 residues. The CDR3 protein is CASSPEGDNSPLHF. CDR3 DNA: TGTGCCAGCAGTCCGGAGGGTGACAATTCACCCCTCCACTTT.

The rearrangement uses TRBV29-1 and TRBJ2-1; 10 bases are a match to TRBD2. This CDR3 contains 14 residues. V gave up 6 bases and J gave up 7 bases; unmatched junction bases: 9. Germline V gives CDR1 SQVTM, CDR2 ANQGSEA. CDR3 coding DNA: TGCAGCGTCGCTCGGACTAGCGGTTGGAATGAGCAGTTCTTC. It is translated as CSVARTSGWNEQFF.

This clone has more than one count but fewer than ten. The chain links TRBV5-6 to TRBJ1-2; perhaps TRBD1 as D (6 bases). CDR1 is SGHDT, CDR2 YYEEEE, per germline. Trimming left V 5 bases short and J 1 base short, with 15 bases between. The CDR3 length is 15 residues. CDR3 sequence (DNA): TGTGCCAGCAGTGTAACAGGGACGTATAACTATGGCTACACCTTC. Translating gives CASSVTGTYNYGYTF.

The CDR3 spells CASSGGNYEQYF. The CDR3 DNA follows: TGTGCCAGCAGTGGAGGCAACTACGAGCAGTACTTC. The chain combines TRBV5-8 with TRBJ2-7, with D perhaps matching TRBD2 (5 bases). Germline CDR1 reads SGHTS; CDR2 reads YDEGEE. There are 12 residues in the CDR3. Trimming took off 5 bases at V and 3 bases at J, with 9 bases between the two ends.

About this clone: At one end the junction does not follow the germline gene, possibly because of a read error. This sequence joins TRBV7-7 and TRBJ2-2, with 7 nucleotides matching TRBD1. The CDR3 is made up of 14 amino acids. Germline CDR1 reads SSHAT; CDR2 reads FNYEAQ (reference sequence). CDR3 loop: CASSQMGQTGELFF. DNA for the CDR3: TGTGCTAGCAGCCAAATGGGACAGACCGGGGAGCTGTTTTTT.

As regards this clone: The junction departs from the called germline gene at one end, perhaps through a read error. The chain is built from TRBV5-4 and TRBJ2-7; possible D gene TRBD2, 5 bases. The CDR3 has 13 amino acids. Germline V gene lookup returns CDR1 SGHNT and CDR2 YYREEE (reference sequence). CDR3 coding DNA: TGTGCCAGCAGAAACTCAGCGGAAGGGCTCGACCTATGG. Translating it yields CASRNSAEGLDLW.

This clone occurred many times. The chain joins TRBV19 to TRBJ2-5; 8 bases are shared with TRBD1. V lost 3 bases to trimming and J lost 4 bases; unmatched junction nucleotides: 1. The CDR3 spans 13 residues. Looked up from germline, CDR1 is LNHDA and CDR2 is SQIVND (reference sequence). The CDR3 loop is CASSITGGETQYF. The CDR3 DNA follows: TGTGCCAGTAGTATCACAGGGGGAGAGACCCAGTACTTC.

The V gene is TRBV30, the J gene TRBJ2-6; D remains ambiguous. CDR1 GTSNPN and CDR2 SVGIG come from the germline V gene (reference sequence). Trimming took 2 bases from V and 0 from J, leaving 8 bases between them. The CDR3 runs to 15 residues. The CDR3 bases are TGTGCCTGGAGTAAACAGAGCTCTGGGGCCAACGTCCTGACTTTC. It translates to CAWSKQSSGANVLTF.

V and J are TRBV28 and TRBJ1-1; no clear D. Deletions cut 5 bases from V and 0 bases from J, with 13 bases between. Germline loops: CDR1 MDHEN, CDR2 SYDVKM. This CDR3 is 15 amino acids long. The CDR3 reads CASSPTTRLNTEAFF. CDR3 nucleotides: TGTGCCAGCAGTCCTACGACACGGTTGAACACTGAAGCTTTCTTT.

J is TRBJ2-3 and V is TRBV5-1; TRBD2 aligns across 11 bases. The CDR3 is 14 residues long. Looked up from germline, CDR1 is SGHRS and CDR2 is YFSETQ. V shed 4 bases, J shed 5 bases, and the junction held 3 bases outside the gene matches. CDR3 protein: CASSPTSGGDTQYF. DNA of the CDR3: TGCGCCAGCAGCCCCACTAGCGGGGGAGATACGCAGTATTTT.

A single count supports this clone. The chain is built from TRBV5-1 and TRBJ2-1; a possible D gene is TRBD2 (6 bases). V lost 3 bases, J lost 7 bases, and 17 bases lay in between. CDR1 SGHRS and CDR2 YFSETQ come from the germline V gene. CDR3 length: 15 amino acids. The CDR3 loop is CASSWGETSPNEQFF. CDR3 DNA sequence: TGCGCCAGCAGCTGGGGGGAAACCTCCCCAAATGAGCAGTTCTTC.

Worth noting for this clone: A read error may account for a junction end that differs from germline. This chain connects TRBV7-9 to TRBJ1-4, with TRBD1 identical over 8 bases. Germline CDR1 is SEHNR and CDR2 is FQNEAQ (reference sequence). There are 15 residues in the CDR3. The CDR3 DNA reads TGTTCCAGCAGCTTAGGCACAGGGGGGGTTGAAAAACTGTTTTTT. Its protein is CSSSLGTGGVEKLFF.

The chain carries TRBV30 and TRBJ1-1, with D unclear. Germline assignment: CDR1 GTSNPN and CDR2 SVGIG (reference sequence). V shed 0 bases and J shed 1 base, with 6 bases lying between them. CDR3 length: 13 residues. The CDR3, as DNA: TGTGCCTGGAGTGTGAACAAGAACACTGAAGCTTTCTTT. It is translated as CAWSVNKNTEAFF.